Shown below are 9 T cell receptor beta chains from a single sample sequenced in a study of CD8 T cells in ankylosing spondylitis. TCRdb re-called the 5' RACE reads with MiXCR, one entry per CDR3 protein. This sample has under 300,000 distinct CDR3 sequences, with more than 15% found just once. Source material: blood, either unsorted or a sorted T cell fraction (not recorded which). The receptors originated from a male donor with ankylosing spondylitis or in good health (not recorded which).

The V gene is TRBV10-3, the J gene TRBJ1-1; D possibly corresponds to TRBD1 (5 bases). The CDR3 runs to 19 residues. V was shortened by 0 bases and J by 0 bases, with 20 bases between the two germline ends. Germline loops: CDR1 ENHRY, CDR2 SYGVKD. CDR3 protein: CAISESAGFVLGMNTEAFF. For the CDR3, the DNA is TGTGCCATCAGTGAGTCGGCAGGGTTCGTTTTGGGAATGAACACTGAAGCTTTCTTT.

This clonotype was seen a handful of times. The CDR3 protein is CASSEVPGLAGSDTQYF. CDR3 nucleotides: TGTGCCAGCAGCGAGGTCCCGGGACTAGCGGGATCTGATACGCAGTATTTT. The chain is built from TRBV4-2 and TRBJ2-3, with 13 bases aligning to TRBD2. There are 17 residues in the CDR3. Germline trimming cut 5 bases from V and 6 bases from J; bases unmatched to any gene: 11. The germline CDR1 and CDR2 sequences are LGHNA and YNFKEQ.

This clonotype came up a few times. The V and J genes are TRBV12-3 or TRBV12-4 and TRBJ2-5; the D gene is possibly TRBD1 (6 bases). Between the trimmed V and J ends, which lost 6 bases and 2 bases, there was a span of 13 bases. CDR3 length: 14 residues. The CDR3 here is CASRVEDSQETQYF. CDR3 DNA sequence: TGTGCCAGCAGGGTCGAGGACAGTCAAGAGACCCAGTACTTC.

The sample holds many counts of this clonotype. This chain joins TRBV4-1 and TRBJ2-1, with a tentative D call TRBD2 (6 bases). The germline CDR1 and CDR2 sequences are MGHRA and YSYEKL. The CDR3 extends over 18 amino acids. V lost 3 bases to trimming and J lost 3 bases, with 21 bases between them. Here the CDR3 reads CASSHRGIAEDFYNEQFF. In nucleotides, the CDR3 is TGCGCCAGCAGCCATCGAGGAATAGCGGAGGATTTCTACAATGAGCAGTTCTTC.

This clonotype was detected many times. This chain links TRBV7-9 with TRBJ2-3, with D uncertain. V lost 0 bases and J 0 bases, leaving 7 bases between the germline ends. Germline V gives CDR1 SEHNR, CDR2 FQNEAQ (reference sequence). The CDR3 spans 15 residues. The CDR3 DNA reads TGTGCCAGCAGCTTAGCAGCCGGGAGCACAGATACGCAGTATTTT. Protein product: CASSLAAGSTDTQYF.

The chain couples TRBV27 to TRBJ2-6, with 9 nucleotides matching TRBD1. With V trimmed by 2 bases and J by 0 bases, 5 bases remained unmatched. The CDR3 loop spans 18 amino acids. From germline, CDR1 is MNHEY and CDR2 SMNVEV (reference sequence). This CDR3 reads CASSLGTGFRSGANVLTF. CDR3 nucleotides: TGTGCCAGCAGTTTAGGGACAGGGTTTCGCTCTGGGGCCAACGTCCTGACTTTC. Complete variable domain (other parts from reference TRBV27 and TRBJ2-6): EAQVTQNPRYLITVTGKKLTVTCSQNMNHEYMSWYRQDPGLGLRQIYYSMNVEVTDKGDVPEGYKVSRKEKRNFPLILESPSPNQTSLYFCASSLGTGFRSGANVLTFGAGSRLTVL.

The chain uses TRBV7-2 and TRBJ2-1; unclear D gene. V was shortened by 0 bases and J by 6 bases, with 15 bases between the two germline ends. The germline V gene encodes CDR1 SGHTA and CDR2 FQGNSA. The CDR3 totals 16 residues. This chain's CDR3 is CASSLASRQPVNEQFF. CDR3 DNA: TGTGCCAGCAGCTTAGCCTCTCGGCAGCCAGTCAATGAGCAGTTCTTC.

As for this clonotype: A read error is possible here, since a much larger clone lies one base away. The chain is built from TRBV11-1 and TRBJ2-7, with TRBD2 matching 10 bases. This CDR3 has 18 amino acids. The ends lost 3 bases at V and 5 bases at J; junction bases unmatched: 16. Germline lookup yields CDR1 SGHAT and CDR2 FQDESV (reference sequence). CDR3 in amino acids: CASSFDILAGEVVDEQYF. As DNA, the CDR3 is TGTGCCAGCAGCTTTGATATCCTAGCGGGAGAGGTGGTCGACGAGCAGTACTTC.

The chain recombines TRBV4-1 with TRBJ1-1; D unresolved. Deletions cut 0 bases from V and 0 bases from J, with 8 bases between. This CDR3 comprises 15 residues. From germline, CDR1 is MGHRA and CDR2 YSYEKL. The CDR3 sequence is CASSQERNLNTEAFF. CDR3 in DNA: TGCGCCAGCAGCCAAGAACGTAATCTGAACACTGAAGCTTTCTTT.